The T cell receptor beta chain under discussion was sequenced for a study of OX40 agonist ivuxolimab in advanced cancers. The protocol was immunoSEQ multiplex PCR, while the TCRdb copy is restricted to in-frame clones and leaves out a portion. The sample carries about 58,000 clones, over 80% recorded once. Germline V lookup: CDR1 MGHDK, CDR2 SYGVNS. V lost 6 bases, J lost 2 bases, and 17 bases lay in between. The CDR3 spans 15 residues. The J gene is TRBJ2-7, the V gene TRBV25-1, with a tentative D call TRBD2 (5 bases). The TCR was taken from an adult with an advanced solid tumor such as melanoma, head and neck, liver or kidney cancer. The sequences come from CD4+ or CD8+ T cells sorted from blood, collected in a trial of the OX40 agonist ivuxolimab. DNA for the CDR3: TGTGCCAGCAGCATAGCCGGACGGGAAGCCTACGAGCAGTACTTC. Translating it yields CASSIAGREAYEQYF.